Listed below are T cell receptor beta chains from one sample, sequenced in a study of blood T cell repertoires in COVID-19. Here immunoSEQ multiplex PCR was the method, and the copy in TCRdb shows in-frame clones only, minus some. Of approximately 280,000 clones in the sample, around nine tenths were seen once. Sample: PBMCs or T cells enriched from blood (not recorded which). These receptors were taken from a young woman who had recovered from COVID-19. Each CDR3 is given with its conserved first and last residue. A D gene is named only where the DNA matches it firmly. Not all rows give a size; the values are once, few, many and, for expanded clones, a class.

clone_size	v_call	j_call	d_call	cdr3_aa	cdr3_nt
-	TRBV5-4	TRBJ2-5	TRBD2	CASSLAAGAGQETQYF	TGTGCCAGCAGCTTGGCTGCGGGAGCCGGGCAAGAGACCCAGTACTTC
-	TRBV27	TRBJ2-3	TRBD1	CASSPGTGGTDTQYF	TGTGCCAGCAGTCCCGGGACAGGGGGCACAGATACGCAGTATTTT
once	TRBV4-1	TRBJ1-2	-	CASSQRILIDRYYGYTF	TGCGCCAGCAGCCAACGAATACTAATCGACAGATACTATGGCTACACCTTC
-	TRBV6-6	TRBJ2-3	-	CASSVGLEDTQYF	TGTGCCAGCAGTGTGGGACTTGAAGATACGCAGTATTTT
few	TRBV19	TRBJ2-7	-	CASSWGQGAEQYF	TGTGCCAGTAGTTGGGGTCAGGGTGCCGAGCAGTACTTC
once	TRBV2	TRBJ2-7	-	CASSPGLAGTSSYEQYF	TGTGCCAGCAGCCCCGGACTCGCCGGTACCTCCTCCTACGAGCAGTACTTC
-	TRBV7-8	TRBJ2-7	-	CASSLILRGRNEQYF	TGTGCCAGCAGCTTAATCCTAAGGGGGAGAAACGAGCAGTACTTC
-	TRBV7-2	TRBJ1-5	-	CASSLAQQGVTPQHF	TGTGCCAGCAGCTTAGCGCAGCAGGGTGTGACGCCCCAGCATTTT
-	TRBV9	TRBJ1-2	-	CASSVVASSNYGYTF	TGTGCCAGCAGCGTAGTAGCCTCATCTAACTATGGCTACACCTTC
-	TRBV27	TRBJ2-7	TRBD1	CASTSTGRYEQYF	TGTGCCAGCACCTCGACAGGGCGGTACGAGCAGTACTTC
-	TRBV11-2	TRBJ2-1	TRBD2	CASRAESGGIYEQFF	TGTGCCAGCAGAGCGGAGAGCGGGGGGATATATGAGCAGTTCTTC
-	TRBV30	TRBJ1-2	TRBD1	CAWRRTGGGGYTF	TGTGCCTGGAGGAGAACAGGGGGCGGCGGCTACACCTTC
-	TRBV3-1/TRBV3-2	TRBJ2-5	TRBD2	CASSQDRSTSGHLGETQYF	TGTGCCAGCAGCCAAGATCGATCGACTAGCGGCCACCTAGGGGAGACCCAGTACTTC
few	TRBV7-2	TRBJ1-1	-	CASSPNGGRRVTEAFF	TGTGCCAGCAGCCCAAACGGAGGCAGGAGGGTCACTGAAGCTTTCTTT
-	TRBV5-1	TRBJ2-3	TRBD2	CASSPGTSGSDTQYF	TGCGCCAGCAGCCCCGGGACTAGCGGATCAGATACGCAGTATTTT
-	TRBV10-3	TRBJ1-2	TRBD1	CAISESTAGGNYGYTF	TGTGCCATCAGTGAGTCGACGGCAGGGGGTAACTATGGCTACACCTTC
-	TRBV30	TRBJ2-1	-	CAWSDVRVGDEQFF	TGTGCCTGGAGTGACGTGCGGGTTGGGGATGAGCAGTTCTTC
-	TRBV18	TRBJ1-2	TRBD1	CASSPRAVRTGDGYTF	TGTGCCAGCTCACCACGGGCCGTCCGGACAGGGGATGGCTACACCTTC